This T cell receptor (beta chain) was profiled in a study of early T cells in non-severe SARS-CoV-2 infection. Across the study: Chains from this unsorted whole-blood bulk RNA could not be paired.

This CDR3 region has 14 residues. CDR1 is SGHTA and CDR2 is FQGNSA in the germline V gene. J gave up 4 bases and V 3 bases, and 6 bases lay outside the gene matches. Separate cDNA molecules each had unique molecular identifiers attached to them. TCRdb independently ran MiXCR on the 5' RACE reads; one entry per CDR3 protein. Of 80,000 or so distinct CDR3 sequences listed, approximately 6% are singletons. This clonotype appeared a few times. Its specificity is unknown. Points from the study as a whole: Private and CD4 specificities were missed by VDJdb matching, which favored anti-spike CD8 responses.

The clonotype was recovered from an adult who was a healthcare worker with PCR-confirmed SARS-CoV-2 infection or an uninfected control (not recorded which). This chain connects TRBV7-2 to TRBJ2-7; the match to TRBD1 covers 7 bases. Material: whole blood. The CDR3 reads CASSFEGALYEQYF. DNA of the CDR3: TGTGCCAGCAGCTTCGAGGGGGCTTTATACGAGCAGTACTTC. The complete variable domain, with remaining parts taken from reference TRBV7-2 and TRBJ2-7, reads GAGVSQSPSNKVTEKGKDVELRCDPISGHTALYWYRQSLGQGLEFLIYFQGNSAPDKSGLPSDRFSAERTGGSVSTLTIQRTQQEDSAVYLCASSFEGALYEQYFGPGTRLTVT.